This is a list of T cell receptor beta chains from one sample in a study of blood T cell repertoires in COVID-19. Clones were sequenced by immunoSEQ multiplex PCR, and TCRdb holds only the in-frame ones, with some missing. Seen here are 120,000 or so clones, around 90% observed once, and the top ten hold 7% to 9%. Specimen: peripheral blood. These receptors all stem from a human donor in a cohort sampled during active COVID-19. The CDR3 runs from the conserved cysteine through the conserved F or W. D genes are given only for firm matches. Only some rows state a clone size, as once, few, many or a class for expanded clones.

CDR3 DNA | CDR3 protein | V gene | D gene | J gene | clone size
TGTGCCAGCAGTTACAGGGCAGGGAGGAACTATGGCTACACCTTC | CASSYRAGRNYGYTF | TRBV6-5 | NA | TRBJ1-2 | NA
TGTGCCAGCAGCCTTCAGGGACAGGAGCACTATGGCTACACCTTC | CASSLQGQEHYGYTF | TRBV13 | TRBD1 | TRBJ1-2 | NA
TGTGCCAGCTCACGTACGGGACAGTACAATGAGCAGTTCTTC | CASSRTGQYNEQFF | TRBV18 | TRBD1 | TRBJ2-1 | NA
TGTGCCACCAGCCCACCAGGGGGGAGCAATCAGCCCCAGCATTTT | CATSPPGGSNQPQHF | TRBV24-1 | TRBD1 | TRBJ1-5 | NA
TGTGCCAGTAGTATTTACGGTCACAGTTCACTCTACAATGAGCAGTTCTTC | CASSIYGHSSLYNEQFF | TRBV19 | NA | TRBJ2-1 | NA
TGTGCCAGCAGCTTCATAACGGGAAACCCAGATACGCAGTATTTT | CASSFITGNPDTQYF | TRBV5-6 | NA | TRBJ2-3 | NA
TGTGCCAGCAGCCCGGGACTAGCGGGGGGATCAAGGACCCAGTACTTC | CASSPGLAGGSRTQYF | TRBV7-3 | TRBD2 | TRBJ2-5 | NA
TGTGCCAGCAGAACAGGGAGGGATGGCTACACCTTC | CASRTGRDGYTF | TRBV2 | NA | TRBJ1-2 | NA
TGTGCTAGTGGTTTGGCCCTAGAAGAGACCCAGTACTTC | CASGLALEETQYF | TRBV12-5 | NA | TRBJ2-5 | NA
TGTGCCAGCAGCCAATCCCAGTACGAGCAGTACTTC | CASSQSQYEQYF | TRBV3-1/TRBV3-2 | NA | TRBJ2-7 | NA
TGTGCCAGCTCACCGGCAACAGGGGGCGACTATGGCTACACCTTC | CASSPATGGDYGYTF | TRBV18 | TRBD1 | TRBJ1-2 | NA
TGTGCCAGCAGTTTTGACAGTTCCGAGACCCAGTACTTC | CASSFDSSETQYF | TRBV12-3/TRBV12-4 | NA | TRBJ2-5 | NA
TGTGCCAGCAGTCCCCGGGACAGGCCAAATCAGCCCCAGCATTTT | CASSPRDRPNQPQHF | TRBV6-5 | TRBD1 | TRBJ1-5 | NA
TGTGCCAGCTCACCACCGGTCGCAGGACAGGGGGACGAGCAGTACTTC | CASSPPVAGQGDEQYF | TRBV18 | TRBD1 | TRBJ2-7 | NA
TGCAGCGCCCTTGGGACGGACAGCGACCTCTCCTACGAGCAGTACTTC | CSALGTDSDLSYEQYF | TRBV29-1 | NA | TRBJ2-7 | NA
TGTGCCAGCTCACCCCAGGGGGCGGACGAAAAACTGTTTTTT | CASSPQGADEKLFF | TRBV18 | TRBD1 | TRBJ1-4 | NA
TGTGCCAGCAGCTTAGTGGGCACGAACACTGAAGCTTTCTTT | CASSLVGTNTEAFF | TRBV7-2 | NA | TRBJ1-1 | NA
TGTGCCTGGACCGAAAAGGAGGGTCAGCCCCAGCATTTT | CAWTEKEGQPQHF | TRBV30 | NA | TRBJ1-5 | NA
TGTGCCAGCAGCGTAGACTATGCCGCCACCAACATTCAGTACTTC | CASSVDYAATNIQYF | TRBV9 | NA | TRBJ2-4 | few
TGCGCCAGCAGCAGGACAGGGCCGAACACTGAAGCTTTCTTT | CASSRTGPNTEAFF | TRBV5-1 | TRBD1 | TRBJ1-1 | NA
TGTGCCAGCAGCTGGTCGACAGGGGCGGGTCAGCCCCAGCATTTT | CASSWSTGAGQPQHF | TRBV7-2 | TRBD1 | TRBJ1-5 | NA
TGTGCCAGCAGCGCCGGGACTAGCGGGTCCCTGGAGCAGTTCTTC | CASSAGTSGSLEQFF | TRBV11-2 | TRBD2 | TRBJ2-1 | NA
TGTGCCTGCTCCTTACGGACAGGGGGCGAGCAGTACTTC | CACSLRTGGEQYF | TRBV25-1 | TRBD1 | TRBJ2-7 | once
TGTGCCAGTAGTCAGGGGAAGGTCTATGGCTACACCTTC | CASSQGKVYGYTF | TRBV19 | NA | TRBJ1-2 | NA
TGCGCCAGCAGCCAACCGACTAGCGGGAGGAGGTACGAGCAGTACTTC | CASSQPTSGRRYEQYF | TRBV4-1 | TRBD2 | TRBJ2-7 | NA
TGTGCCAGCAGTTTAGTGAGGACGGGACAGGGGGCTTCCCCCGGGGAGCTGTTTTTT | CASSLVRTGQGASPGELFF | TRBV27 | TRBD1 | TRBJ2-2 | NA
TGTGCCAGCAGTCGATATTCCGCGACAGTTAACTATGGCTACACCTTC | CASSRYSATVNYGYTF | TRBV6-6 | NA | TRBJ1-2 | NA
TGTGCCAGCAGTGAAGTACAAGAGACCCAGTACTTC | CASSEVQETQYF | TRBV2 | NA | TRBJ2-5 | NA
TGTGCCATCAGGGGCGCTTCGACTACAATTAACTATGGCTACACCTTC | CAIRGASTTINYGYTF | TRBV10-3 | NA | TRBJ1-2 | NA
TGTGCCAGCAGCGCCGGGACAGGGGATGGCTACACCTTC | CASSAGTGDGYTF | TRBV7-9 | TRBD1 | TRBJ1-2 | NA
TGTGCCAGCAGTTTAGTGAGGGAGACGATTAGATCGTACGAGCAGTACTTC | CASSLVRETIRSYEQYF | TRBV11-3 | NA | TRBJ2-7 | NA
TGCGCCAGCGCCGGGACTAGCGGGGGGGCAGATACGCAGTATTTT | CASAGTSGGADTQYF | TRBV10-1 | TRBD2 | TRBJ2-3 | NA
TGCAGCGTTTTCCCACAGGGGGCGAGTACTGAAGCTTTCTTT | CSVFPQGASTEAFF | TRBV29-1 | TRBD1 | TRBJ1-1 | NA
TGTGCCAGTAGTATGCGGCCGGGGGCGGGGGCAGATACGCAGTATTTT | CASSMRPGAGADTQYF | TRBV19 | NA | TRBJ2-3 | NA
TGTGCCAGCAGCTTGGCAGCTAGCGCGAACACCGGGGAGCTGTTTTTT | CASSLAASANTGELFF | TRBV5-6 | NA | TRBJ2-2 | NA
TGTGCCAGTAGTATCAACGGGAAAGAGACCCAGTACTTC | CASSINGKETQYF | TRBV19 | NA | TRBJ2-5 | NA
TGTGCCAGCAGCTTCCGGGACAGGGCCCAAGAGACCCAGTACTTC | CASSFRDRAQETQYF | TRBV7-8 | TRBD1 | TRBJ2-5 | NA
TGCAGCGTGGGACTAGCGGGAGGGCCTGAAGATACGCAGTATTTT | CSVGLAGGPEDTQYF | TRBV29-1 | TRBD2 | TRBJ2-3 | once
TGTGCCAGCACCATTGGACAGGGGTCCTCTGGAAACACCATATATTTT | CASTIGQGSSGNTIYF | TRBV7-9 | TRBD1 | TRBJ1-3 | NA
TGTGCCAGCAGCCCCTTCCCAGGGGAGATGGACATTCAGTACTTC | CASSPFPGEMDIQYF | TRBV27 | NA | TRBJ2-4 | NA
TGTGCCAGTAAAAGCGGGAACTCCTACAATGAGCAGTTCTTC | CASKSGNSYNEQFF | TRBV6-5 | TRBD2 | TRBJ2-1 | NA
TGTGCCAGCAGCCAAGAAGAAACAGCGGGAGTCCATGAGCAGTTCTTC | CASSQEETAGVHEQFF | TRBV4-2 | TRBD2 | TRBJ2-1 | NA
TGTGCCAGCAGTGAACGAACGGGATTGTCGAACACCATATATTTT | CASSERTGLSNTIYF | TRBV25-1 | NA | TRBJ1-3 | NA
TGTGCCAGCAGCACCCGGACAGGGCGGGCAGATACGCAGTATTTT | CASSTRTGRADTQYF | TRBV5-6 | TRBD1 | TRBJ2-3 | once
TGCGCCAGCAGCTTGGCGGGACTTAATTCTGGGAACACTGAAGCTTTCTTT | CASSLAGLNSGNTEAFF | TRBV5-1 | NA | TRBJ1-1 | NA
TGTGCCAGCTCAACCGGGGGGGTGGACATTCAGTACTTC | CASSTGGVDIQYF | TRBV18 | TRBD2 | TRBJ2-4 | NA
TGTGCCAGTAGTATCGGAGGGACCCAGTACTTC | CASSIGGTQYF | TRBV19 | NA | TRBJ2-5 | once
TGTGCCAGCAGCTCCGACAGTGGGCGAAACGGAGCTTTCTTT | CASSSDSGRNGAFF | TRBV7-3 | NA | TRBJ1-1 | NA
TGTGCCAGCAAAGAGGGGGGGGCCGGGGAGCTGTTTTTT | CASKEGGAGELFF | TRBV2 | NA | TRBJ2-2 | NA
TGTGCCAGCAGCCAAACCGGACAGGGGGGATTCGCTGGGGCCAACGTCCTGACTTTC | CASSQTGQGGFAGANVLTF | TRBV28 | TRBD1 | TRBJ2-6 | NA
TGTGCCAGCAGCTCCCAGCGCACCTACAATGAGCAGTTCTTC | CASSSQRTYNEQFF | TRBV14 | NA | TRBJ2-1 | NA